The 11 T cell receptor beta chains presented below share a single source sample, sequenced in a study of T-cell memory formation after mild COVID-19. TCRdb redid the calling of the 5' RACE reads with MiXCR, one entry per CDR3 protein. Among 540,000 or so distinct CDR3 sequences listed, approximately 20% were seen once. Sequenced input: PBMCs or a T cell subset sorted from them (not recorded which). These receptors were collected from an adult woman who had mild COVID-19 (a few samples of this study predate the infection). Cell type and time point are not known.

This clonotype has ten or more counts. This chain links TRBV20-1 with TRBJ2-7; 11 bases are a match to TRBD1. Germline assignment: CDR1 DFQATT and CDR2 SNEGSKA (reference sequence). The ends lost 0 bases at V and 6 bases at J; junction bases unmatched: 10. The CDR3 sequence is 16 residues long. CDR3 DNA sequence: TGCAGTGCTAGAGATTGGGGCCGGGACAGGGGGAGCGAGCAGTACTTC. Protein sequence: CSARDWGRDRGSEQYF.

This clonotype was recorded at least ten times. This rearrangement joins TRBV10-3 to TRBJ2-7; D is uncertain. Trimming took off 5 bases at V and 2 bases at J, with 16 bases between the two ends. The germline V gene has CDR1 ENHRY and CDR2 SYGVKD. This CDR3 has 15 residues. The DNA of the CDR3 is TGTGCCATCAGTCACCCCGGGTCAGGAACCTACGAGCAGTACTTC. It specifies CAISHPGSGTYEQYF.

The chain combines TRBV15 with TRBJ2-3; D is possibly TRBD2 (7 bases). Germline V gene data show CDR1 as LNHNV and CDR2 as YYDKDF (reference sequence). The CDR3 length is 15 residues. The V gene lost 5 bases and the J gene lost 0 bases, with 12 bases spanning the gap. CDR3 loop: CATSRGGASTDTQYF. CDR3 in DNA: TGTGCCACCAGCCGTGGGGGGGCTAGCACAGATACGCAGTATTTT.

This rearrangement joins TRBV11-2 to TRBJ2-5; 9 bases map to TRBD1. Per the germline V gene, CDR1 is SGHAT and CDR2 is FQNNGV. The CDR3 contains 18 residues. Trimming cost V 5 bases and J 0 bases; bases outside gene matches: 13. The CDR3 nucleotides are TGTGCCAGCAGCCCCCGCAGCCGACAGGGGGTGTACCAAGAGACCCAGTACTTC. Amino acid sequence: CASSPRSRQGVYQETQYF.

This clonotype was seen only a few times. This chain connects TRBV29-1 to TRBJ2-5; no clear D. The CDR3 contains 12 residues. V was clipped by 4 bases and J by 5 bases, with 11 bases between them. From germline, CDR1 is SQVTM and CDR2 ANQGSEA. DNA of the CDR3: TGCAGCGTTGGTTGGCGACGGGAGACCCAGTACTTC. Its protein product is CSVGWRRETQYF.

This clonotype has more than one count but fewer than ten. The V call is TRBV7-2, the J call TRBJ2-1, with D possibly being TRBD1 or TRBD2 (5 bases each). The CDR3 is made up of 15 amino acids. The V end lost 5 bases, the J end lost 0 bases, and 11 bases lay between the germline ends. The V gene's germline CDR1 is SGHTA and CDR2 FQGNSA. The CDR3 nucleotides read TGTGCCAGCAGCCTCACGAGGGGCTCCTACAATGAGCAGTTCTTC. Encoded protein: CASSLTRGSYNEQFF.

A few counts support this clonotype. V usage is TRBV5-5 and J usage is TRBJ1-2, with 7 bases matching TRBD1. Trimming cost V 0 bases and J 5 bases; bases outside gene matches: 4. CDR1 SGHKS and CDR2 YYEKEE come from the germline V gene (reference sequence). The CDR3 totals 14 residues. The CDR3 region is CASSLGQGLYGYTF. CDR3 nucleotide sequence: TGTGCCAGCAGCTTGGGACAGGGACTGTATGGCTACACCTTC.

This chain uses TRBV5-1 with TRBJ2-5; the D gene is possibly TRBD2 (5 bases). V was trimmed by 4 bases and J by 1 base, leaving 14 bases between them. Germline V gives CDR1 SGHRS, CDR2 YFSETQ. This CDR3 comprises 15 residues. DNA for the CDR3: TGCGCCAGCAGCCCGGGGAACGAGGCCCAAGAGACCCAGTACTTC. Translated: CASSPGNEAQETQYF.

The chain employs TRBV2 and TRBJ2-7, with D possibly TRBD1 on 5 matching bases. There are 13 residues in the CDR3. Germline lookup yields CDR1 SNHLY and CDR2 FYNNEI. Deletions cut 3 bases from V and 2 bases from J, with 8 bases between. The CDR3 is CASSEAGPYEQYF. For the CDR3, the DNA is TGTGCCAGCAGTGAGGCAGGGCCCTACGAGCAGTACTTC.

There are a few counts of this clonotype. The chain joins TRBV27 to TRBJ1-1; no clear D gene. Germline CDR1 MNHEY, CDR2 SMNVEV (reference sequence). V lost 3 bases and J lost 4, with 9 bases in between. The CDR3 covers 13 residues. The CDR3 sequence is CASSFQATTEAFF. Here the CDR3 DNA reads TGTGCCAGCAGTTTCCAGGCGACCACTGAAGCTTTCTTT.

Turning to this clonotype: A junction boundary mismatches the germline segment, possibly from a read error. This chain uses TRBV27 with TRBJ2-1; the match to TRBD2 covers 9 bases. This CDR3 has 13 amino acids. Germline loops: CDR1 MNHEY, CDR2 SMNVEV (reference sequence). The CDR3, as DNA: TGTGCCAGCAGTAGACTAGCGGACAATGAGCAGTTATTC. Translated, it gives CASSRLADNEQLF.